This TCR beta chain was captured in a study of blood T cell repertoires in COVID-19. Study information: Nucleic acid was either cDNA or gDNA, and it came from T cells, B-cell-depleted T cells, or PBMCs.

Germline assignment: CDR1 MNHEY and CDR2 SVGAGI. J gave up 5 bases and V 6 bases, and 6 bases lay outside the gene matches. This CDR3 has 13 amino acids. Sequencing was performed with immunoSEQ multiplex PCR; in TCRdb, only in-frame clones are kept and a portion is missing. The table lists 410,000 or so clones, approximately 90% of them singletons. The sequence was obtained from a woman aged 25-40 years with active or convalescent COVID-19. Sequencing was carried out using peripheral blood. The chain is built from TRBV6-5 and TRBJ1-2, with TRBD1 matching over 7 bases. The DNA for the CDR3 is TGTGCCAGCAGCGAGACAGGGAGTTATGGCTACACCTTC. Protein product: CASSETGSYGYTF.